The clone carrying this TCR beta chain occurred once. Assay used: immunoSEQ multiplex PCR; TCRdb lists only in-frame clones, some missing. The table lists 55,000 to 80,000 clones, roughly 94% of them singletons. This record belongs to a study of T cell changes during pregnancy in multiple sclerosis. From germline, CDR1 is MGHRA and CDR2 YSYEKL. The germline V and J ends were trimmed by 4 bases and 4 bases, with 10 bases remaining between them. The CDR3 contains 14 residues. The source material was peripheral blood, sampled in the third trimester of pregnancy. This TCR was recovered from a female donor with multiple sclerosis, enrolled in a pregnancy study. The chain has TRBV4-1 and TRBJ1-4; D gene uncertain. This CDR3 is CASSLLRGNEKLFF. The CDR3 region has the DNA TGCGCCAGCAGCCTACTTCGGGGTAATGAAAAACTGTTTTTT.